The T cell receptor (beta chain) under discussion was sequenced for a study of regulatory T cells in long-lasting Graves disease. Noted time point: newly diagnosed GD, antithyroid drugs for less than 3 months. From RNA extracted from PBMCs, the TCR library was made. The germline CDR1 and CDR2 sequences are SQVTM and ANQGSEA. This CDR3 spans 12 amino acids. V shed 4 bases and J shed 3 bases, with 9 bases lying between them. Arm-PCR with iRepertoire HTBI primers amplified the CDR3 regions for these TCR beta libraries. TCRdb independently ran MiXCR on the multiplex PCR reads; one entry per CDR3 protein. This table has fewer than 550,000 distinct CDR3 sequences, about 16% appearing once. This clonotype was detected a few times. A further study also used this sample, focusing on T cells in Graves' hyperthyroidism and ophthalmopathy.

The starting material was peripheral blood mononuclear cells (PBMCs), obtained at new diagnosis, from a patient treated with antithyroid drugs. The V call is TRBV29-1, the J call TRBJ1-2; D is uncertain. The receptor's source is a middle-aged woman with Graves disease. CDR3 in amino acids: CSVGGTDYGYTF. The CDR3 region has the DNA TGCAGCGTTGGTGGCACCGACTATGGCTACACCTTC.